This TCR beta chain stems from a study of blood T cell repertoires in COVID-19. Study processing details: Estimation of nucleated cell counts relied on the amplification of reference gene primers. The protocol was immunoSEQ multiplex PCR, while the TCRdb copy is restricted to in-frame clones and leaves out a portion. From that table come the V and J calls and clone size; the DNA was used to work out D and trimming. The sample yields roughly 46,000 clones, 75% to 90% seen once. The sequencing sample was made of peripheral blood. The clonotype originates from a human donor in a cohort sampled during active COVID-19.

The CDR3 DNA reads as TGTGCCAGCAGTGTCACGGGACTAGCGGCGAAAGAGACCCAGTACTTC. It translates to CASSVTGLAAKETQYF. The V call is TRBV6-1, the J call TRBJ2-5; the match to TRBD2 covers 11 bases. The CDR3 covers 16 residues. Germline loops: CDR1 MNHNS, CDR2 SASEGT. J gave up 3 bases and V 4 bases, and 7 bases lay outside the gene matches.